The 27 T cell receptor beta chains in this list originate from one sample, sequenced in a study of cytotoxic CD8 clonotypes in ibrutinib-treated CLL. The method was immunoSEQ multiplex PCR; TCRdb's version includes in-frame clones alone and lacks a portion of them. The sample lists approximately 92,000 clones; 75% to 80% were seen once. Specimen: PBMCs, collected after 24 months of ibrutinib treatment. These receptors originate from a human donor with chronic lymphocytic leukemia.

This clone has more than one count but fewer than ten. The CDR3 loop is CASSPQTSNTEAFF. The DNA for the CDR3 is TGTGCCAGCAGCCCGCAGACGTCTAACACTGAAGCTTTCTTT. V and J are TRBV9 and TRBJ1-1; D is uncertain. The V gene lost 4 bases and the J gene lost 2 bases, with 12 bases spanning the gap. The CDR3 runs 14 residues. CDR1 and CDR2 from the germline V gene are SGDLS and YYNGEE.

This clone was seen once. The J gene is TRBJ1-2, the V gene TRBV6-1, with D tentatively TRBD1 (5 bases). This CDR3 has 15 amino acids. Germline loops: CDR1 MNHNS, CDR2 SASEGT. Trimming took 3 bases from V and 4 from J, leaving 15 bases between them. CDR3: CASSDRKGTPYGYTF. Here the CDR3 DNA reads TGTGCCAGCAGTGACCGGAAGGGGACCCCCTATGGCTACACCTTC.

This chain uses TRBV6-4 with TRBJ2-3; D is possibly TRBD1 (6 bases). Germline-derived CDR1 and CDR2 are MRHNA and SNTAGT. V lost 3 bases, J lost 5 bases, and 15 bases lay in between. The length of the CDR3 is 15 residues. The CDR3, as DNA: TGTGCCAGCAGTGAACCAGGGGCAACCAAAGATACGCAGTATTTT. Protein: CASSEPGATKDTQYF.

V gene TRBV5-4 combines with J gene TRBJ2-1; D call uncertain. This CDR3 has 14 residues. Germline-derived CDR1 and CDR2 are SGHNT and YYREEE (reference sequence). The ends were cut back, 2 bases at V and 4 bases at J, with 10 bases in the middle. CDR3 loop: CASSLGVFYNEQFF. Here the CDR3 DNA reads TGTGCCAGCAGCTTAGGCGTCTTTTACAATGAGCAGTTCTTC.

Worth noting for this clone: This CDR3 is also generated by other DNA sequences in the sample. The rearrangement links TRBV7-9 to TRBJ2-1; D is uncertain. The CDR3 extends over 14 amino acids. Germline lookup yields CDR1 SEHNR and CDR2 FQNEAQ (reference sequence). Trimming removed 1 base from V and 0 bases from J, with 4 bases in between. CDR3: CASSLDGSYNEQFF. CDR3 sequence (DNA): TGTGCCAGCAGCTTAGACGGCTCCTACAATGAGCAGTTCTTC.

The chain uses TRBV28 and TRBJ2-7; TRBD2 is a possible D gene (6 bases). Trimming took off 4 bases at V and 5 bases at J, with 15 bases between the two ends. Germline CDR1 and CDR2: MDHEN and SYDVKM. The CDR3 consists of 14 residues. The CDR3, as DNA: TGTGCCAGCAGTTCGGACCCGGAGGGCCACGAGCAGTACTTC. Its translation: CASSSDPEGHEQYF.

The rearrangement links TRBV18 to TRBJ2-5; tentatively, D is TRBD1 (5 bases). CDR3 size: 15 residues. Trimming shortened V by 3 bases and J by 7 bases, and 18 bases separated the two germline ends. CDR1 is KGHSH and CDR2 is LQKENI in the germline V gene. CDR3 loop: CASSPPALLGPTQYF. DNA of the CDR3: TGTGCCAGCTCACCTCCGGCCCTCCTGGGGCCGACCCAGTACTTC. The full variable domain, in which reference TRBV18 and TRBJ2-5 provide the parts outside the CDR3, is NAGVMQNPRHLVRRRGQEARLRCSPMKGHSHVYWYRQLPEEGLKFMVYLQKENIIDESGMPKERFSAEFPKEGPSILRIQQVVRGDSAAYFCASSPPALLGPTQYFGPGTRLLVL.

V gene TRBV28 combines with J gene TRBJ1-1, with a tentative D call TRBD1 (6 bases). Trimming took 5 bases from V and 7 from J, leaving 20 bases between them. The CDR3 contains 15 residues. Germline V gene lookup returns CDR1 MDHEN and CDR2 SYDVKM. The CDR3 bases are TGTGCCAGCAGTAGCGGACAGCCCGTCGGGGATGAAGCTTTCTTT. Translating gives CASSSGQPVGDEAFF. Full variable domain (rest looked up from reference TRBV28 and TRBJ1-1): DVKVTQSSRYLVKRTGEKVFLECVQDMDHENMFWYRQDPGLGLRLIYFSYDVKMKEKGDIPEGYSVSREKKERFSLILESASTNQTSMYLCASSSGQPVGDEAFFGQGTRLTVV.

Written as DNA, the CDR3 is TGTGCCAGCACCCGAAAAAAAGTGCCTTCCGAGCAGTTCTTC. This encodes CASTRKKVPSEQFF. The rearrangement joins TRBV6-4 to TRBJ2-1; no definite D call. V gave up 7 bases and J gave up 10 bases, with 20 bases separating them. CDR3 length: 14 residues. Germline CDR1 reads MRHNA; CDR2 reads SNTAGT.

V is TRBV6-6 and J is TRBJ1-2; D is undetermined. The CDR3 totals 14 residues. The V end lost 6 bases, the J end lost 8 bases, and 19 bases lay between the germline ends. Per the germline V gene, CDR1 is MNHNY and CDR2 is SVGAGI (reference sequence). CDR3 protein: CASRTGLRSKGYTF. The DNA of the CDR3 is TGTGCCAGCAGAACCGGACTAAGAAGTAAGGGCTACACCTTC.

The genes are TRBV7-2 and TRBJ1-4; D possibly corresponds to TRBD1 (5 bases). The CDR3 contains 15 residues. CDR1 and CDR2 from the germline V gene are SGHTA and FQGNSA. Trimming cost V 5 bases and J 3 bases, with 13 bases left between them. As DNA, the CDR3 is TGTGCCAGCAGCGCCCAGGGTCATTCTAATGAAAAACTGTTTTTT. This sequence encodes CASSAQGHSNEKLFF.

CDR3 nucleotides: TGTGCCAGCAGTTTAGAGGGGTCGAGGAGCGGCTACACCTTC. This sequence encodes CASSLEGSRSGYTF. This chain joins TRBV28 and TRBJ1-2, with TRBD1 as a possible D gene (5 bases). Germline-derived CDR1 and CDR2 are MDHEN and SYDVKM. This CDR3 has 14 residues. V dropped 2 bases and J dropped 8 bases, with 15 bases sitting between them.

The genes are TRBV19 and TRBJ2-4; 8 bases map to TRBD1. CDR1 and CDR2 (germline): LNHDA, SQIVND (reference sequence). The CDR3 has 14 residues. V gave up 3 bases and J gave up 8 bases; unmatched junction bases: 6. The CDR3 loop reads CASSISGGPYIQYF. DNA of the CDR3: TGTGCCAGTAGTATTTCAGGGGGCCCATACATTCAGTACTTC. Based on the CDR3 plus reference TRBV19 and TRBJ2-4, the full variable domain is DGGITQSPKYLFRKEGQNVTLSCEQNLNHDAMYWYRQDPGQGLRLIYYSQIVNDFQKGDIAEGYSVSREKKESFPLTVTSAQKNPTAFYLCASSISGGPYIQYFGAGTRLSVL.

This chain connects TRBV27 to TRBJ1-2; maybe TRBD1 (5 bases). CDR1 and CDR2 (germline): MNHEY, SMNVEV (reference sequence). CDR3 size: 14 residues. V shed 5 bases and J shed 7 bases, with 17 bases lying between them. CDR3 nucleotides: TGTGCCAGCAGTACGGGACGGACCCCTTCTGGCTACACCTTC. This codes for CASSTGRTPSGYTF.

The J gene is TRBJ1-3, the V gene TRBV6-1; D call uncertain. The CDR3 covers 15 residues. Trimming removed 2 bases at V and 0 bases at J, with 8 bases between. Germline loops: CDR1 MNHNS, CDR2 SASEGT. The CDR3 here is CASSEWVSSGNTIYF. The DNA for the CDR3 is TGTGCCAGCAGTGAATGGGTGAGCTCTGGAAACACCATATATTTT.

The V gene is TRBV7-3, the J gene TRBJ2-6, with no clear D. The CDR3 sequence is 14 residues long. The germline CDR1 and CDR2 sequences are SGHTA and FQGTGA. V lost 2 bases, J lost 4 bases, and 6 bases lay in between. The CDR3 is CASSLEAGANVLTF. In DNA, the CDR3 is TGTGCCAGCAGCTTAGAGGCAGGGGCCAACGTCCTGACTTTC. Full variable domain (rest looked up from reference TRBV7-3 and TRBJ2-6): GAGVSQTPSNKVTEKGKYVELRCDPISGHTALYWYRQSLGQGPEFLIYFQGTGAADDSGLPNDRFFAVRPEGSVSTLKIQRTERGDSAVYLCASSLEAGANVLTFGAGSRLTVL.

This sequence joins TRBV5-1 and TRBJ1-2; D is unclear. The CDR3 sequence is 14 residues long. V gave up 1 base and J gave up 0 bases, with 7 bases separating them. Germline V lookup: CDR1 SGHRS, CDR2 YFSETQ. The CDR3 nucleotides read TGCGCCAGCAGCTTGTACCCGACTAACTATGGCTACACCTTC. Protein product: CASSLYPTNYGYTF.

The chain recombines TRBV28 with TRBJ2-7; D is uncertain. Germline CDR1 is MDHEN and CDR2 is SYDVKM. The germline V and J ends were trimmed by 7 bases and 7 bases, with 11 bases remaining between them. The CDR3 covers 11 residues. This CDR3 reads CASKDLREQYF. CDR3 nucleotide sequence: TGTGCCAGCAAGGATTTGCGGGAGCAGTACTTC.

CDR3 sequence: CASRRQGGRVGTIYF. The CDR3 region has the DNA TGTGCCAGCAGAAGACAGGGAGGAAGAGTCGGCACCATATATTTT. The genes are TRBV2 and TRBJ1-3; 7 nucleotides align to TRBD1. CDR1 SNHLY and CDR2 FYNNEI come from the germline V gene. The CDR3 has 15 amino acids. Losses at the gene ends were 6 bases for V and 9 bases for J; bases not matched to a gene: 14. Full variable domain (outside the CDR3, taken from reference TRBV2 and TRBJ1-3): EPEVTQTPSHQVTQMGQEVILRCVPISNHLYFYWYRQILGQKVEFLVSFYNNEISEKSEIFDDQFSVERPDGSNFTLKIRSTKLEDSAMYFCASRRQGGRVGTIYFGEGSWLTVV.

The J gene is TRBJ2-7, the V gene TRBV28; 7 nucleotides agree with TRBD2. The J segment lost 0 bases and the V segment lost 3 bases, leaving 8 bases of the junction unmatched. Germline V gives CDR1 MDHEN, CDR2 SYDVKM. This CDR3 has 16 amino acids. CDR3 sequence: CASSFSEWGGSYEQYF. DNA of the CDR3: TGTGCCAGCAGTTTTAGTGAATGGGGGGGCTCCTACGAGCAGTACTTC. The full variable domain, completed using reference TRBV28 and TRBJ2-7, is DVKVTQSSRYLVKRTGEKVFLECVQDMDHENMFWYRQDPGLGLRLIYFSYDVKMKEKGDIPEGYSVSREKKERFSLILESASTNQTSMYLCASSFSEWGGSYEQYFGPGTRLTVT.

V is TRBV25-1 and J is TRBJ2-1; D remains unclear. There are 15 residues in the CDR3. From germline, CDR1 is MGHDK and CDR2 SYGVNS. The V and J ends lost 1 base and 7 bases respectively, with 14 bases between them. The CDR3 is CASSEFGDRDNEQFF. CDR3 nucleotides: TGTGCCAGCAGTGAATTTGGGGATAGGGATAATGAGCAGTTCTTC.

The chain carries TRBV6-1 and TRBJ1-2; D gene unclear. V lost 3 bases and J lost 9, with 8 bases in between. The CDR3 consists of 11 residues. Germline values: CDR1 MNHNS, CDR2 SASEGT. This CDR3 is CASSENIRYTF. DNA of the CDR3: TGTGCCAGCAGTGAGAATATTCGCTACACCTTC.

This clone came up once. The rearrangement uses TRBV7-9 and TRBJ2-2; D unclear. Trimming took 1 base from V and 2 from J, leaving 8 bases between them. Germline values: CDR1 SEHNR, CDR2 FQNEAQ (reference sequence). This CDR3 is 15 amino acids long. In DNA form, the CDR3 reads TGTGCCAGCAGCTTAGGCTCAGGAAACACCGGGGAGCTGTTTTTT. Translating gives CASSLGSGNTGELFF.

This chain uses TRBV6-6 with TRBJ2-7; D may be TRBD1 or TRBD2 (5 bases each). Trimming removed 2 bases at V and 6 bases at J, with 8 bases between. The CDR3 is 12 residues long. Per germline, CDR1 MNHNY and CDR2 SVGAGI (reference sequence). This CDR3 is CASSYGGLEQYF. The CDR3 coding sequence is TGTGCCAGCAGTTACGGGGGTCTCGAGCAGTACTTC.

The V call is TRBV29-1, the J call TRBJ1-2; no definite D call. Germline V gives CDR1 SQVTM, CDR2 ANQGSEA. The V gene lost 0 bases and the J gene lost 4 bases, with 15 bases spanning the gap. The length of the CDR3 is 15 residues. The DNA of the CDR3 is TGCAGCGTTGAAGAGGGTGTGGCAGGCCTCTATGGCTACACCTTC. Encoded protein: CSVEEGVAGLYGYTF.

There are a few counts of this clone. The CDR3 loop is CASRNMNTEAFF. CDR3 coding DNA: TGCGCCAGCCGAAACATGAACACTGAAGCTTTCTTT. The V gene is TRBV5-1, the J gene TRBJ1-1, with no clear D. The germline gives CDR1 SGHRS, CDR2 YFSETQ. This CDR3 is built from 12 residues. Trimming shortened V by 7 bases and J by 0 bases, and 7 bases separated the two germline ends.

The V gene is TRBV5-6, the J gene TRBJ2-2; 8 bases are shared with TRBD1. This CDR3 is built from 15 residues. After removal of 4 bases from V and 1 base from J, the junction contained 3 bases not matched to a gene. Germline lookup yields CDR1 SGHDT and CDR2 YYEEEE. In DNA form, the CDR3 reads TGTGCCAGCAGCGCCGGGACAGGGAACACCGGGGAGCTGTTTTTT. Protein product: CASSAGTGNTGELFF.